These 17 T cell receptor beta chains came from one sample sequenced in a study of T cell changes during pregnancy in multiple sclerosis. The protocol was immunoSEQ multiplex PCR, while the TCRdb copy is restricted to in-frame clones and leaves out a portion. The sample gives about 76,000 clones, just over 90% of which show up once; 2.5% is in the top ten. Sequences were derived from peripheral blood, sampled in the second trimester of pregnancy. The source is a female donor with multiple sclerosis, enrolled in a pregnancy study.

The chain combines TRBV7-2 with TRBJ1-2; 7 nucleotides line up with TRBD1. CDR1 SGHTA and CDR2 FQGNSA come from the germline V gene. The CDR3 sequence is 12 residues long. CDR3 residues: CGGLGTDYGYTF. In DNA form, the CDR3 reads TGTGGGGGTCTTGGGACAGACTATGGCTACACCTTC.

The gene calls are TRBV5-4 and TRBJ2-3; D may be TRBD1 (5 bases). The germline V gene encodes CDR1 SGHNT and CDR2 YYREEE (reference sequence). Trimming took off 5 bases at V and 2 bases at J, with 12 bases between the two ends. CDR3 length: 14 amino acids. The CDR3 reads CASRRDRNTDTQYF. Written as DNA, the CDR3 is TGTGCCAGCAGGAGAGACAGAAACACAGATACGCAGTATTTT.

This clone was observed a handful of times. The rearrangement uses TRBV5-6 and TRBJ2-7; weak D call: TRBD1 (6 bases). The CDR3 is made up of 12 amino acids. Deletions cut 3 bases from V and 6 bases from J, with 10 bases between. The germline gives CDR1 SGHDT, CDR2 YYEEEE. The CDR3 spells CASSSTQGEQYF. The CDR3 DNA reads TGTGCCAGCAGCTCCACACAGGGCGAGCAGTACTTC.

The CDR3 DNA sequence: TGTGCCAGCAGCTCCAGAGCAAACGGACAATCTGAGAACACTGAAGCTTTCTTT. Translation gives CASSSRANGQSENTEAFF. The gene calls are TRBV5-4 and TRBJ1-1; D may be TRBD1 (5 bases). The ends were cut back, 3 bases at V and 1 base at J, with 22 bases in the middle. Per the germline V gene, CDR1 is SGHNT and CDR2 is YYREEE (reference sequence). The CDR3 is made up of 18 amino acids. Full variable domain (outside the CDR3, taken from reference TRBV5-4 and TRBJ1-1): ETGVTQSPTHLIKTRGQQVTLRCSSQSGHNTVSWYQQALGQGPQFIFQYYREEENGRGNFPPRFSGLQFPNYSSELNVNALELDDSALYLCASSSRANGQSENTEAFFGQGTRLTVV.

The genes are TRBV9 and TRBJ2-3, with D hard to call. The CDR3 covers 12 residues. The germline gives CDR1 SGDLS, CDR2 YYNGEE. V lost 3 bases, J lost 2 bases, and 4 bases lay in between. CDR3 region: CASSASTDTQYF. The CDR3 DNA is TGTGCCAGCAGCGCCTCCACAGATACGCAGTATTTT.

V gene TRBV27 combines with J gene TRBJ2-1; D is ambiguous. V lost 3 bases and J lost 12, with 15 bases in between. Germline values: CDR1 MNHEY, CDR2 SMNVEV (reference sequence). The CDR3 consists of 13 residues. CDR3 sequence reads: CASSLVGVDVQFF. The CDR3 coding sequence is TGTGCCAGCAGTTTGGTGGGCGTGGATGTGCAGTTCTTC.

V usage is TRBV7-8 and J usage is TRBJ1-1; 7 bases fit TRBD1. The CDR3 runs to 14 residues. Germline V gene lookup returns CDR1 SGHVS and CDR2 FQNEAQ. V lost 4 bases, J lost 4 bases, and 6 bases stayed unmatched. The CDR3 sequence: CASSSTGRITEAFF. The CDR3 region has the DNA TGTGCCAGCAGCTCGACAGGGAGGATCACTGAAGCTTTCTTT.

The chain uses TRBV6-1 and TRBJ1-2; D uncertain. This CDR3 contains 12 residues. From germline, CDR1 is MNHNS and CDR2 SASEGT. Trimming removed 6 bases from V and 4 bases from J, with 9 bases in between. CDR3 sequence reads: CASSALSYGYTF. In DNA form, the CDR3 reads TGTGCCAGCAGCGCACTCTCCTATGGCTACACCTTC.

The chain uses TRBV7-3 and TRBJ1-2, with 7 bases matching TRBD1. Germline lookup yields CDR1 SGHTA and CDR2 FQGTGA. Unmatched junction bases numbered 8, after V lost 5 bases and J lost 8 bases. The CDR3 is 13 residues long. The CDR3 is CASSQEGAAGYTF. CDR3 nucleotide sequence: TGTGCCAGCAGCCAAGAGGGGGCAGCAGGCTACACCTTC.

This chain links TRBV6-5 with TRBJ1-1; possible D gene TRBD1, 6 bases. Trimming shortened V by 6 bases and J by 1 base, and 12 bases separated the two germline ends. CDR1 and CDR2 from the germline V gene are MNHEY and SVGAGI. This CDR3 region has 14 residues. The CDR3 loop is CASSPGTQNTEAFF. CDR3 DNA sequence: TGTGCCAGCAGCCCCGGGACACAGAACACTGAAGCTTTCTTT.

The chain couples TRBV9 to TRBJ2-2, with unresolved D. The CDR3 loop spans 12 amino acids. The germline gives CDR1 SGDLS, CDR2 YYNGEE. Trimming stripped 3 bases from V and 4 bases from J, with 4 bases between. CDR3: CASSAVTGELFF. The DNA for the CDR3 is TGTGCCAGCAGCGCCGTCACCGGGGAGCTGTTTTTT.

This rearrangement joins TRBV6-1 to TRBJ1-2; D perhaps matches TRBD1 (6 bases). The CDR3 is made up of 14 amino acids. V shed 10 bases and J shed 5 bases, with 20 bases lying between them. Germline loops: CDR1 MNHNS, CDR2 SASEGT. The CDR3, as DNA: TGTGCCACCCATGCCGGGGGGGCAGGGTATGGCTACACCTTC. Translation: CATHAGGAGYGYTF.

This rearrangement joins TRBV2 to TRBJ2-6; TRBD1 might be the D (6 bases). The CDR3 length is 19 residues. CDR1 is SNHLY, CDR2 FYNNEI, per germline. Between the trimmed V and J ends, which lost 1 base and 0 bases, there was a span of 16 bases. Here the CDR3 reads CASSEDRGTDYSGANVLTF. DNA of the CDR3: TGTGCCAGCAGTGAAGATAGGGGGACCGACTACTCTGGGGCCAACGTCCTGACTTTC. The full variable domain, with the rest looked up from reference TRBV2 and TRBJ2-6, is EPEVTQTPSHQVTQMGQEVILRCVPISNHLYFYWYRQILGQKVEFLVSFYNNEISEKSEIFDDQFSVERPDGSNFTLKIRSTKLEDSAMYFCASSEDRGTDYSGANVLTFGAGSRLTVL.

V gene TRBV5-1 combines with J gene TRBJ2-1; 8 nucleotides align to TRBD2. CDR3 length: 16 residues. With 0 bases clipped from V and 7 bases from J, the junction kept 9 bases outside the gene matches. Germline CDR1 is SGHRS and CDR2 is YFSETQ. The CDR3 region is CASSLVVRGGANEQFF. Here the CDR3 DNA reads TGCGCCAGCAGCTTGGTTGTCCGGGGGGGCGCTAATGAGCAGTTCTTC.

This rearrangement joins TRBV5-4 to TRBJ1-3; maybe TRBD1 (5 bases). The germline CDR1 and CDR2 sequences are SGHNT and YYREEE (reference sequence). The V gene lost 0 bases and the J gene lost 4 bases, with 8 bases spanning the gap. CDR3 length: 14 amino acids. In nucleotides, the CDR3 is TGTGCCAGCAGCTTGGAGGCAGGGGGAAACACCATATATTTT. It is translated as CASSLEAGGNTIYF.

The genes are TRBV7-9 and TRBJ1-6; unclear D gene. CDR3 length: 15 amino acids. Germline values: CDR1 SEHNR, CDR2 FQNEAQ (reference sequence). V was pared by 4 bases and J by 12 bases, with 19 bases between. In nucleotides, the CDR3 is TGTGCCAGCAGCTCCACGCAGCGTTTAAGTGGACCCCTCCACTTT. It encodes CASSSTQRLSGPLHF.

The chain employs TRBV5-1 and TRBJ1-1, with TRBD1 identical over 7 bases. V dropped 2 bases and J dropped 0; count of bases not matched to a gene: 7. The CDR3 sequence is 16 residues long. CDR1 is SGHRS and CDR2 is YFSETQ in the germline V gene. The CDR3, as DNA: TGCGCCAGCAGCTTAAATCCGGGACAGCTGAACACTGAAGCTTTCTTT. This encodes CASSLNPGQLNTEAFF.